Below are 23 T cell receptor beta chains sequenced from a single sample in a study of T cells in tuberculosis. The protocol was immunoSEQ multiplex PCR, while the TCRdb copy is restricted to in-frame clones and leaves out a portion. The sample yields tens of thousands of clones, about 90% seen once. The sample taken for sequencing was PBMCs. These receptors were taken from a donor between 10 and 35 years old with latent tuberculosis or without tuberculosis infection. Some clones in this sample may be carry-over from other donors' samples.

By its share, this clone is medium-sized. The chain combines TRBV6-6 with TRBJ2-5; 7 bases map to TRBD1. Germline V gene sequence: CDR1 MNHNY, CDR2 SVGAGI (reference sequence). The CDR3 runs to 14 residues. Trimming took 0 bases from V and 5 from J; bases not matched to a gene: 3. CDR3 residues: CASSYSDRPETQYF. For the CDR3, the DNA is TGTGCCAGCAGTTACTCGGACAGGCCCGAGACCCAGTACTTC.

This clone appeared a single time. At one end the junction does not follow the germline gene, possibly because of a read error. The J gene is TRBJ1-2, the V gene TRBV27; TRBD1 matches at 7 bases. Germline assignment: CDR1 MNHEY and CDR2 SMNVEV (reference sequence). The CDR3 sequence is 13 residues long. CDR3 amino acids: CATSLTGNYGYTF. The CDR3 coding sequence is TGTGCCACCAGTCTGACAGGGAACTATGGCTACACCTTC.

CDR3 coding DNA: TGCGCCAGCAGCTTGGCCGGGGGTCCAGGCGTCTTCGACGAGCAGTACTTC. It encodes CASSLAGGPGVFDEQYF. This sequence joins TRBV5-1 and TRBJ2-7; perhaps TRBD2 as D (6 bases). V lost 0 bases to trimming and J lost 5 bases, with 21 bases between them. The CDR3 has 17 residues. Germline values: CDR1 SGHRS, CDR2 YFSETQ.

V gene TRBV20-1 combines with J gene TRBJ2-1; D uncertain. This CDR3 comprises 11 residues. Germline loops: CDR1 DFQATT, CDR2 SNEGSKA (reference sequence). The V end lost 3 bases, the J end lost 6 bases, and 6 bases lay between the germline ends. CDR3 bases: TGCAGTGCTAGTTCCGGCAATGAGCAGTTCTTC. This gives the protein CSASSGNEQFF.

J is TRBJ2-3 and V is TRBV6-1; TRBD2 aligns across 11 bases. Germline CDR1 and CDR2: MNHNS and SASEGT. Trimming cost V 0 bases and J 6 bases; bases outside gene matches: 2. This CDR3 spans 15 amino acids. This CDR3 is CASSEAASGGDTQYF. The CDR3 coding sequence is TGTGCCAGCAGTGAAGCCGCTAGCGGGGGGGATACGCAGTATTTT.

This sequence joins TRBV2 and TRBJ2-2; 9 bases match TRBD1. The CDR3 has 14 amino acids. Germline trimming cut 6 bases from V and 4 bases from J; bases unmatched to any gene: 3. The V gene's germline CDR1 is SNHLY and CDR2 FYNNEI. CDR3 DNA: TGTGCCAGCAGGGGACAGGGCCTCACCGGGGAGCTGTTTTTT. Residues: CASRGQGLTGELFF. Complete variable domain (other parts from reference TRBV2 and TRBJ2-2): EPEVTQTPSHQVTQMGQEVILRCVPISNHLYFYWYRQILGQKVEFLVSFYNNEISEKSEIFDDQFSVERPDGSNFTLKIRSTKLEDSAMYFCASRGQGLTGELFFGEGSRLTVL.

The chain couples TRBV27 to TRBJ2-2; 7 bases agree with TRBD2. The germline V gene encodes CDR1 MNHEY and CDR2 SMNVEV (reference sequence). After removal of 6 bases from V and 7 bases from J, the junction contained 2 bases not matched to a gene. The CDR3 covers 12 residues. The chain's CDR3 is CASRGGSGELFF. The CDR3 DNA reads as TGTGCCAGCAGGGGGGGGAGCGGGGAGCTGTTTTTT.

CDR3 sequence (DNA): TGTGCCTGGAGCAAAAACAGGGGGTTCCAGGCTTTCTTT. This sequence encodes CAWSKNRGFQAFF. The chain combines TRBV30 with TRBJ1-1, with 8 positions matching TRBD1. The CDR3 covers 13 residues. Germline-derived CDR1 and CDR2 are GTSNPN and SVGIG (reference sequence). Unmatched junction bases numbered 11, after V lost 3 bases and J lost 11 bases.

The V call is TRBV5-5, the J call TRBJ2-3; 14 bases match TRBD2. V was pared by 4 bases and J by 0 bases, with 4 bases of the junction left unmatched. Germline CDR1 is SGHKS and CDR2 is YYEKEE (reference sequence). The CDR3 sequence is 17 residues long. The CDR3: CASSPRTSGRSTDTQYF. As DNA, the CDR3 is TGTGCCAGCAGCCCCCGGACTAGCGGGAGGAGCACAGATACGCAGTATTTT. The full variable domain, in which reference TRBV5-5 and TRBJ2-3 provide the parts outside the CDR3, is DAGVTQSPTHLIKTRGQQVTLRCSPISGHKSVSWYQQVLGQGPQFIFQYYEKEERGRGNFPDRFSARQFPNYSSELNVNALLLGDSALYLCASSPRTSGRSTDTQYFGPGTRLTVL.

The genes are TRBV19 and TRBJ1-1; D remains unclear. The V and J ends lost 4 bases and 5 bases respectively, with 17 bases between them. In germline, CDR1 is LNHDA, CDR2 SQIVND (reference sequence). The CDR3 consists of 15 residues. This chain's CDR3 is CASSTAGIRGTEAFF. CDR3 sequence (DNA): TGTGCCAGTAGTACAGCCGGGATTCGGGGTACTGAAGCTTTCTTT.

This clone was seen a single time. For the CDR3, the DNA is TGTGCCAGCCTCGGACTAGCGGGGGCTCCAGATACGCAGTATTTT. Its protein is CASLGLAGAPDTQYF. This rearrangement joins TRBV2 to TRBJ2-3; TRBD2 matches at 13 bases. Germline CDR1 SNHLY, CDR2 FYNNEI. The CDR3 is 15 residues long. Unmatched junction bases numbered 6, after V lost 8 bases and J lost 4 bases.

The CDR3 DNA follows: TGTGCCAGCAGTTACGTGCCAGGGGTAGGAGGCTACACCTTC. As protein: CASSYVPGVGGYTF. This chain uses TRBV6-5 with TRBJ1-2; possible D gene TRBD1, 6 bases. V was pared by 2 bases and J by 8 bases, with 15 bases between. The germline CDR1 and CDR2 sequences are MNHEY and SVGAGI. The CDR3 extends over 14 amino acids.

The V gene is TRBV4-1, the J gene TRBJ2-7; TRBD2 matches at 13 bases. The V segment lost 4 bases and the J segment 3 bases; nucleotides outside the gene matches: 3. In germline, CDR1 is MGHRA, CDR2 YSYEKL. CDR3 length: 15 residues. The CDR3 DNA is TGCGCCAGCAGCCCCGGGACTAGCGGGATCTACGAGCAGTACTTC. It encodes CASSPGTSGIYEQYF.

The gene calls are TRBV11-2 and TRBJ2-7; 8 nucleotides agree with TRBD1. The CDR3 consists of 14 residues. J lost 1 base, V lost 5 bases, and 4 bases had no gene match. Germline V lookup: CDR1 SGHAT, CDR2 FQNNGV. CDR3 residues: CASSQGQASYEQYF. The DNA of the CDR3 is TGTGCCAGCAGCCAGGGACAGGCGTCCTACGAGCAGTACTTC.

The chain recombines TRBV19 with TRBJ1-2; 8 positions agree with TRBD1. CDR1 and CDR2 (germline): LNHDA, SQIVND (reference sequence). V lost 7 bases and J lost 6; bases outside the gene matches: 7. CDR3 size: 13 residues. The CDR3 DNA reads TGTGCCAGTAATGAAGACAGGGGACATGGCTACACCTTC. This sequence encodes CASNEDRGHGYTF. Based on the CDR3 plus reference TRBV19 and TRBJ1-2, the full variable domain is DGGITQSPKYLFRKEGQNVTLSCEQNLNHDAMYWYRQDPGQGLRLIYYSQIVNDFQKGDIAEGYSVSREKKESFPLTVTSAQKNPTAFYLCASNEDRGHGYTFGSGTRLTVV.

V and J are TRBV27 and TRBJ2-7, with 11 bases matching TRBD2. CDR1 is MNHEY, CDR2 SMNVEV, per germline (reference sequence). The CDR3 runs 15 residues. V was clipped by 5 bases and J by 2 bases; unmatched bases: 5. CDR3 sequence reads: CASSLRLAGTYEQYF. The CDR3 nucleotides read TGTGCCAGCAGTCTCCGACTAGCGGGGACCTACGAGCAGTACTTC.

The chain links TRBV6-6 to TRBJ1-1; D is undetermined. Germline loops: CDR1 MNHNY, CDR2 SVGAGI (reference sequence). The CDR3 consists of 13 residues. Trimming removed 7 bases at V and 0 bases at J, with 9 bases between. The CDR3 nucleotides read TGTGCCAGCAAGCGGAATTTGAACACTGAAGCTTTCTTT. Residues: CASKRNLNTEAFF.

The genes are TRBV30 and TRBJ1-2; 8 positions match TRBD1. Trimming took 1 base from V and 0 from J; bases not matched to a gene: 7. Germline assignment: CDR1 GTSNPN and CDR2 SVGIG (reference sequence). The CDR3 totals 16 residues. In DNA form, the CDR3 reads TGTGCCTGGAGTGACGGACAGGGCCTTTCTAACTATGGCTACACCTTC. It encodes CAWSDGQGLSNYGYTF. Full variable domain (remainder filled in from reference TRBV30 and TRBJ1-2): SQTIHQWPATLVQPVGSPLSLECTVEGTSNPNLYWYRQAAGRGLQLLFYSVGIGQISSEVPQNLSASRPQDRQFILSSKKLLLSDSGFYLCAWSDGQGLSNYGYTFGSGTRLTVV.

This clone turned up a few times. CDR3 DNA: TGTGCCACCGGAGGCGGGATAGGATATGGCTACACCTTC. Encoded protein: CATGGGIGYGYTF. V is TRBV6-1 and J is TRBJ1-2; the D is unclear. The CDR3 runs to 13 residues. The V and J ends lost 10 bases and 5 bases respectively, with 17 bases between them. CDR1 and CDR2 from the germline V gene are MNHNS and SASEGT.

This sequence joins TRBV12-5 and TRBJ2-6, with TRBD1 as a possible D gene (6 bases). V dropped 5 bases and J dropped 4 bases, with 12 bases sitting between them. The CDR3 consists of 15 residues. Germline CDR1 reads LGHNT; CDR2 reads FRNRAP. DNA for the CDR3: TGTGCTAGTGGTCTTACAGGGTCCGGGGCCAACGTCCTGACTTTC. Its protein product is CASGLTGSGANVLTF.

The chain joins TRBV27 to TRBJ2-7; weak D call: TRBD2 (6 bases). This CDR3 is built from 15 residues. Germline values: CDR1 MNHEY, CDR2 SMNVEV (reference sequence). Trimming took off 5 bases at V and 0 bases at J, with 14 bases between the two ends. Here the CDR3 reads CASSPSGTHSYEQYF. The CDR3 bases are TGTGCCAGCAGTCCCTCCGGGACTCACTCCTACGAGCAGTACTTC.

Points on this clone: A junction end diverges from the germline sequence, so it may reflect a read error. The CDR3 nucleotides are TGTGCCAGCAGTAAAGCTAACGGACAGGGAGGGACTGAAGCTTTCTTT. Translation: CASSKANGQGGTEAFF. The chain employs TRBV2 and TRBJ1-1, with 8 bases lining up with TRBD1. Germline CDR1 reads SNHLY; CDR2 reads FYNNEI. This CDR3 has 16 residues.

This clone was observed once. The chain uses TRBV7-9 and TRBJ1-2; no definite D call. The CDR3 length is 11 residues. Trimming shortened V by 3 bases and J by 4 bases, and 3 bases separated the two germline ends. Germline lookup yields CDR1 SEHNR and CDR2 FQNEAQ (reference sequence). The CDR3 protein is CASSFGYGYTF. CDR3 bases: TGTGCCAGCAGCTTCGGCTATGGCTACACCTTC.